A single sample is the source of the 19 T cell receptor beta chains below, sequenced in a study of T-cell memory formation after mild COVID-19. TCRdb reanalysed the 5' RACE reads using MiXCR and keeps one entry per CDR3 protein. The profile shows 250,000 to 400,000 distinct CDR3 sequences, roughly 13% of them singletons. The specimen was PBMCs or a T cell subset sorted from them (not recorded which). Every receptor here comes from a man between 18 and 35 years old who had mild COVID-19 (a few samples of this study predate the infection). Cell type and time point are not known.

This clonotype was detected ten times or more. The J gene is TRBJ1-3, the V gene TRBV6-5; unclear D gene. The CDR3 has 13 amino acids. The ends were cut back, 7 bases at V and 3 bases at J, with 10 bases in the middle. Germline-derived CDR1 and CDR2 are MNHEY and SVGAGI. CDR3 DNA sequence: TGTGCCAGCATTGACGGACTTGGAAACACCATATATTTT. Translated, it gives CASIDGLGNTIYF.

The J gene is TRBJ1-6, the V gene TRBV7-2, with D hard to call. Deletions cut 1 base from V and 2 bases from J, with 3 bases between. The CDR3 runs 14 residues. Germline V gives CDR1 SGHTA, CDR2 FQGNSA. The CDR3 coding sequence is TGTGCCAGCAGCTTAGACCCCTATAATTCACCCCTCCACTTT. Protein: CASSLDPYNSPLHF.

This clonotype appeared many times. The genes are TRBV7-9 and TRBJ2-1; possibly TRBD2 for D (7 bases). Between the trimmed V and J ends, which lost 2 bases and 4 bases, there was a span of 21 bases. The CDR3 is 18 residues long. Germline CDR1 and CDR2: SEHNR and FQNEAQ (reference sequence). CDR3 nucleotides: TGTGCCAGCAGCTTATTTTCCGGGGGGCCTTCAACTTACAATGAGCAGTTCTTC. It is translated as CASSLFSGGPSTYNEQFF.

This clonotype was picked up a small number of times. This chain uses TRBV12-3 or TRBV12-4 with TRBJ2-1; TRBD2 aligns across 8 bases. J gave up 2 bases and V 8 bases, and 5 bases lay outside the gene matches. CDR3 length equals 14 residues. Here the CDR3 reads CASPGGPAYNEQFF. The DNA of the CDR3 is TGTGCCAGCCCGGGGGGGCCTGCCTACAATGAGCAGTTCTTC.

This clonotype was seen more than once but under ten times. The chain joins TRBV5-1 to TRBJ2-1; D is undetermined. Trimming took off 4 bases at V and 1 base at J, with 12 bases between the two ends. Germline loops: CDR1 SGHRS, CDR2 YFSETQ. This CDR3 is 15 amino acids long. CDR3 nucleotide sequence: TGCGCCAGCAGCGGTAGGACCCTTTCCTACAATGAGCAGTTCTTC. It codes for CASSGRTLSYNEQFF.

This clonotype occurred a few times. The chain joins TRBV19 to TRBJ1-1; D is uncertain. The germline V gene has CDR1 LNHDA and CDR2 SQIVND (reference sequence). With 2 bases removed from V and 1 base from J, the gap between germline ends came to 5 bases. The CDR3 contains 13 residues. CDR3: CASSIYGNTEAFF. The CDR3 DNA sequence: TGTGCCAGTAGTATATATGGGAACACTGAAGCTTTCTTT. The whole variable domain, filled in from reference TRBV19 and TRBJ1-1, reads DGGITQSPKYLFRKEGQNVTLSCEQNLNHDAMYWYRQDPGQGLRLIYYSQIVNDFQKGDIAEGYSVSREKKESFPLTVTSAQKNPTAFYLCASSIYGNTEAFFGQGTRLTVV.

The rearrangement uses TRBV20-1 and TRBJ2-2; 13 bases fit TRBD2. CDR3 length: 15 amino acids. Per the germline V gene, CDR1 is DFQATT and CDR2 is SNEGSKA (reference sequence). The V and J ends lost 3 bases and 5 bases, in that order; junction bases with no gene match: 3. The CDR3 DNA follows: TGCAGTGCTAGCCCGACTAGCGGGGGGACCGGGGAGCTGTTTTTT. The encoded protein is CSASPTSGGTGELFF.

This clonotype was observed a handful of times. The rearrangement uses TRBV7-2 and TRBJ1-2; 10 bases match TRBD1. The germline gives CDR1 SGHTA, CDR2 FQGNSA. The CDR3 is 15 amino acids. The J segment lost 4 bases and the V segment lost 4 bases, leaving 6 bases of the junction unmatched. The CDR3 coding sequence is TGTGCCAGCAGCTCCCTGACAGGGGGCGCCTATGGCTACACCTTC. This translates into CASSSLTGGAYGYTF.

This chain uses TRBV6-6 with TRBJ2-5; D is tentatively TRBD1 or TRBD2 (7 bases each). Germline assignment: CDR1 MNHNY and CDR2 SVGAGI (reference sequence). V dropped 7 bases and J dropped 4 bases, with 13 bases sitting between them. The CDR3 has 13 residues. DNA for the CDR3: TGTGCCAGCACAGGGGGACTACTAGAGACCCAGTACTTC. Amino acids: CASTGGLLETQYF.

V and J are TRBV12-3 or TRBV12-4 and TRBJ1-2; possibly TRBD1 for D (5 bases). The CDR3 extends over 14 amino acids. Between the trimmed V and J ends, which lost 3 bases and 7 bases, there was a span of 15 bases. The CDR3 nucleotides read TGTGCCAGCAGTTTTGGGGCGGACGCCTCTGGCTACACCTTC. Translated, it gives CASSFGADASGYTF.

This clonotype has ten or more counts. This chain joins TRBV20-1 and TRBJ2-3; D is perhaps TRBD1 or TRBD2 (6 bases each). The CDR3 covers 15 residues. V lost 0 bases to trimming and J lost 3 bases, with 13 bases between them. Germline V gene data show CDR1 as DFQATT and CDR2 as SNEGSKA (reference sequence). CDR3 sequence reads: CSARDRGPGTDTQYF. The CDR3 coding sequence is TGCAGTGCTAGAGATCGGGGGCCAGGGACAGATACGCAGTATTTT.

CDR3 nucleotide sequence: TGTGCCAGCAGCTTAGGGACACAGGGCAATGAGCAGTTCTTC. Its protein product is CASSLGTQGNEQFF. The chain employs TRBV7-6 and TRBJ2-1; possibly TRBD1 for D (6 bases). Germline V CDR1 and CDR2: SGHVS, FNYEAQ. This CDR3 region has 14 residues. The V gene lost 1 base and the J gene lost 6 bases, with 10 bases spanning the gap. Using reference TRBV7-6 and TRBJ2-1 for the parts outside the CDR3, the full variable domain is GAGVSQSPRYKVTKRGQDVALRCDPISGHVSLYWYRQALGQGPEFLTYFNYEAQQDKSGLPNDRFSAERPEGSISTLTIQRTEQRDSAMYRCASSLGTQGNEQFFGPGTRLTVL.

This clonotype occurred many times. The rearrangement links TRBV12-3 or TRBV12-4 to TRBJ2-1; TRBD2 matches at 8 bases. The V segment lost 3 bases and the J segment 8 bases; nucleotides outside the gene matches: 6. There are 14 residues in the CDR3. The CDR3 here is CASSLEAGGDEQFF. The CDR3 nucleotides are TGTGCCAGCAGTTTGGAGGCGGGGGGCGATGAGCAGTTCTTC.

Here the CDR3 reads CASSAEVLSATF. The CDR3 DNA sequence: TGTGCCAGCAGTGCCGAGGTGTTATCGGCCACCTTC. The chain carries TRBV2 and TRBJ1-2; no clear D. The germline CDR1 and CDR2 sequences are SNHLY and FYNNEI. The CDR3 has 12 residues. V shed 4 bases and J shed 13 bases, with 16 bases lying between them.

This clonotype came up many times. This chain joins TRBV6-5 and TRBJ2-3, with unresolved D. Looked up from germline, CDR1 is MNHEY and CDR2 is SVGAGI. The CDR3 spans 12 residues. V dropped 5 bases and J dropped 6 bases, with 9 bases sitting between them. This CDR3 is CASSVKGDTQYF. In DNA form, the CDR3 reads TGTGCCAGCAGTGTCAAAGGGGATACGCAGTATTTT.

This clonotype was seen more than once but under ten times. This chain uses TRBV10-3 with TRBJ2-5, with 7 bases that match TRBD1. This CDR3 comprises 13 residues. V dropped 8 bases and J dropped 1; count of bases not matched to a gene: 4. Germline loops: CDR1 ENHRY, CDR2 SYGVKD. CDR3 sequence (DNA): TGTGCCATCGGGGGACAGCTCCAAGAGACCCAGTACTTC. Translated: CAIGGQLQETQYF.

This clonotype was recorded many times. The J gene is TRBJ2-1, the V gene TRBV12-3 or TRBV12-4; D gene ambiguous. The CDR3 has 14 amino acids. Trimming left V 3 bases short and J 5 bases short, with 11 bases between. The chain's CDR3 is CASSFLRRNNEQFF. For the CDR3, the DNA is TGTGCCAGCAGTTTTCTCCGGAGAAACAATGAGCAGTTCTTC.

V usage is TRBV4-1 and J usage is TRBJ2-7, with D perhaps TRBD1 (6 bases). The germline V gene encodes CDR1 MGHRA and CDR2 YSYEKL. Trimming took off 3 bases at V and 11 bases at J, with 20 bases between the two ends. The CDR3 sequence is 14 residues long. CDR3 bases: TGCGCCAGCAGCCAGATTGGGGGCGTTAAAGAGAAGTACGTC. The encoded protein is CASSQIGGVKEKYV.

The CDR3 protein is CASSRGTYHSGANVLTF. CDR3 DNA sequence: TGCGCCAGCAGCCGAGGGACATACCACTCTGGGGCCAACGTCCTGACTTTC. The genes are TRBV4-3 and TRBJ2-6; D is possibly TRBD1 (6 bases). Germline-derived CDR1 and CDR2 are LGHNA and YSLEER. This CDR3 has 17 residues. V was trimmed by 4 bases and J by 0 bases, leaving 13 bases between them.